Listed here are 3 T cell receptor beta chains from one sample, sequenced in a study of T cell changes during pregnancy in multiple sclerosis (dated by TCRdb to 2018 to 2020). Library prep was done by the immunoSEQ multiplex PCR assay. Not all clones reach the TCRdb copy of this immuneACCESS table, which keeps in-frame sequences only. Checked studies attribute under half of the gap to unresolved V genes and leave the rest unexplained. The sample records some 70,000 clones, 80% to 95% of which are singletons. The ten most abundant clones make up roughly 3.7% of the sample. This sample comprised peripheral blood, obtained after pregnancy. The receptors come from a female donor in good health, enrolled as a control in a pregnancy study.

In its sample, this clone was seen once. V usage is TRBV5-1 and J usage is TRBJ2-7, with 7 positions matching TRBD2. Germline trimming cut 2 bases from V and 0 bases from J; bases unmatched to any gene: 5. The CDR3 is 15 residues long. Germline-derived CDR1 and CDR2 are SGHRS and YFSETQ. The CDR3 loop reads CASSLSLAHSYEQYF. The DNA of the CDR3 is TGCGCCAGCAGCTTATCACTAGCGCACTCCTACGAGCAGTACTTC.

The chain joins TRBV1 to TRBJ2-2; the table's D gene call, TRBD1, was not cross checked with the DNA. TRBV1 is given as a pseudogene. This CDR3 has 15 residues. The chain's CDR3 is CTSSLKRDRAGELFF. In DNA form, the CDR3 reads TGCACCAGCAGCCTAAAACGGGACAGGGCCGGGGAGCTGTTTTTT.

The chain carries TRBV5-1 and TRBJ2-3; D ambiguous. V was cut by 0 bases and J by 1 base, with 9 bases left in between. Germline V gene data show CDR1 as SGHRS and CDR2 as YFSETQ. CDR3 length: 15 residues. CDR3 amino acids: CASSLAGPRTDTQYF. CDR3 bases: TGCGCCAGCAGCTTGGCAGGCCCTCGCACAGATACGCAGTATTTT.